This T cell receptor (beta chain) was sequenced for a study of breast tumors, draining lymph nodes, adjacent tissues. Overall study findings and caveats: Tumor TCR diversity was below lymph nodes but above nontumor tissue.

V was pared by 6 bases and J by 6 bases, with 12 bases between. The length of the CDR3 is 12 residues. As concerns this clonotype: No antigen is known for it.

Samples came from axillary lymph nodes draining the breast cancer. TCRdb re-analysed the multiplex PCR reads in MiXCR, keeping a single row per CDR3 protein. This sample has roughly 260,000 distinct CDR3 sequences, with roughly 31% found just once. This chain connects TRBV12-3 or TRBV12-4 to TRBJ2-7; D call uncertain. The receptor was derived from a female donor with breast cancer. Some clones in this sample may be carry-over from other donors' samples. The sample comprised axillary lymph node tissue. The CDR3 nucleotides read TGTGCCAGCAGACACGGCCTCCGCGAGCAGTACTTC. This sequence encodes CASRHGLREQYF.